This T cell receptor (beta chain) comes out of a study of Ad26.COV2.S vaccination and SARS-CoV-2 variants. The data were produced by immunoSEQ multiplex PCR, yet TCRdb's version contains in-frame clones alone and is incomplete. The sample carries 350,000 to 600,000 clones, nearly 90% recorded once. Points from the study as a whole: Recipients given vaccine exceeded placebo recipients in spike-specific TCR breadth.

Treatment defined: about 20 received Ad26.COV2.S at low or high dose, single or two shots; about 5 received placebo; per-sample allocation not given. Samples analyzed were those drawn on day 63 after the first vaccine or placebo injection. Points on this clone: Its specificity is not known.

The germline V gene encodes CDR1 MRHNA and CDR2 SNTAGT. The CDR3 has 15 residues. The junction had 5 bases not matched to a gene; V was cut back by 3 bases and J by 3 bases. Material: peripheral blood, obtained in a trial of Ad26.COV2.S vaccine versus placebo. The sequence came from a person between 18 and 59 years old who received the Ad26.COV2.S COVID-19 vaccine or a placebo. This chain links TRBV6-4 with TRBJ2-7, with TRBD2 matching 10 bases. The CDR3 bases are TGTGCCAGCAGTGAGTCTAGCGGGAGTGGCTACGAGCAGTACTTC. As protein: CASSESSGSGYEQYF.